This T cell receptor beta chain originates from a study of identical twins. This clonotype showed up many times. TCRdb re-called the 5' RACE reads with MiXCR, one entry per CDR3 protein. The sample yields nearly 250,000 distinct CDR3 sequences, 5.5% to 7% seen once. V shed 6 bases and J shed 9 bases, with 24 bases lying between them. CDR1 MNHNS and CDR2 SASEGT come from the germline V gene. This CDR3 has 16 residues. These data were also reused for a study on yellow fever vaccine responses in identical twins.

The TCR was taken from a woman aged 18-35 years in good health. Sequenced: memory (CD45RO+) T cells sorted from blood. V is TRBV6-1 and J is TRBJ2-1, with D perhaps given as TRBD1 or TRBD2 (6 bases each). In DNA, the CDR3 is TGTGCCAGCAGACCCGGGGGCCCCACAAGTTTGAGTGAGCAGTTCTTC. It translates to CASRPGGPTSLSEQFF.